This T cell receptor beta chain was retrieved from a study of control samples from healthy donors and cancer patients. Trimming shortened V by 0 bases and J by 0 bases, and 6 bases separated the two germline ends. Germline CDR1 is LNHDA and CDR2 is SQIVND (reference sequence). This CDR3 is built from 14 residues. A word on this clone: Other DNA sequences in this sample translate to the same CDR3.

Here immunoSEQ multiplex PCR was the method, and the copy in TCRdb shows in-frame clones only, minus some. The sample holds around 250,000 clones, around 80% seen once. The clonotype comes from a woman aged 55-69 years with lung cancer. V is TRBV19 and J is TRBJ2-7, with D unresolved. The sequencing sample was made of PBMCs. The CDR3 DNA reads TGTGCCAGTAGTATAGAGAGGAGCTCCTACGAGCAGTACTTC. It translates to CASSIERSSYEQYF.